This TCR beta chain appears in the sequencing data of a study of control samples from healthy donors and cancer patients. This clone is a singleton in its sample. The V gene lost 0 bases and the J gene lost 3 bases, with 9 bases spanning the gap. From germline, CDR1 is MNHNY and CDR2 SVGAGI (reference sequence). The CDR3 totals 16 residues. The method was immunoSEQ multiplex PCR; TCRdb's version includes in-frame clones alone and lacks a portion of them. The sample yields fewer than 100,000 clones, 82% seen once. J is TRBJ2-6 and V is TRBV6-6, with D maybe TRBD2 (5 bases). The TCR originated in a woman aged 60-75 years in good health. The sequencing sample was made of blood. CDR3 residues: CASSYSRGNGANVLTF. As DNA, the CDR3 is TGTGCCAGCAGTTACTCGAGAGGGAATGGGGCCAACGTCCTGACTTTC.